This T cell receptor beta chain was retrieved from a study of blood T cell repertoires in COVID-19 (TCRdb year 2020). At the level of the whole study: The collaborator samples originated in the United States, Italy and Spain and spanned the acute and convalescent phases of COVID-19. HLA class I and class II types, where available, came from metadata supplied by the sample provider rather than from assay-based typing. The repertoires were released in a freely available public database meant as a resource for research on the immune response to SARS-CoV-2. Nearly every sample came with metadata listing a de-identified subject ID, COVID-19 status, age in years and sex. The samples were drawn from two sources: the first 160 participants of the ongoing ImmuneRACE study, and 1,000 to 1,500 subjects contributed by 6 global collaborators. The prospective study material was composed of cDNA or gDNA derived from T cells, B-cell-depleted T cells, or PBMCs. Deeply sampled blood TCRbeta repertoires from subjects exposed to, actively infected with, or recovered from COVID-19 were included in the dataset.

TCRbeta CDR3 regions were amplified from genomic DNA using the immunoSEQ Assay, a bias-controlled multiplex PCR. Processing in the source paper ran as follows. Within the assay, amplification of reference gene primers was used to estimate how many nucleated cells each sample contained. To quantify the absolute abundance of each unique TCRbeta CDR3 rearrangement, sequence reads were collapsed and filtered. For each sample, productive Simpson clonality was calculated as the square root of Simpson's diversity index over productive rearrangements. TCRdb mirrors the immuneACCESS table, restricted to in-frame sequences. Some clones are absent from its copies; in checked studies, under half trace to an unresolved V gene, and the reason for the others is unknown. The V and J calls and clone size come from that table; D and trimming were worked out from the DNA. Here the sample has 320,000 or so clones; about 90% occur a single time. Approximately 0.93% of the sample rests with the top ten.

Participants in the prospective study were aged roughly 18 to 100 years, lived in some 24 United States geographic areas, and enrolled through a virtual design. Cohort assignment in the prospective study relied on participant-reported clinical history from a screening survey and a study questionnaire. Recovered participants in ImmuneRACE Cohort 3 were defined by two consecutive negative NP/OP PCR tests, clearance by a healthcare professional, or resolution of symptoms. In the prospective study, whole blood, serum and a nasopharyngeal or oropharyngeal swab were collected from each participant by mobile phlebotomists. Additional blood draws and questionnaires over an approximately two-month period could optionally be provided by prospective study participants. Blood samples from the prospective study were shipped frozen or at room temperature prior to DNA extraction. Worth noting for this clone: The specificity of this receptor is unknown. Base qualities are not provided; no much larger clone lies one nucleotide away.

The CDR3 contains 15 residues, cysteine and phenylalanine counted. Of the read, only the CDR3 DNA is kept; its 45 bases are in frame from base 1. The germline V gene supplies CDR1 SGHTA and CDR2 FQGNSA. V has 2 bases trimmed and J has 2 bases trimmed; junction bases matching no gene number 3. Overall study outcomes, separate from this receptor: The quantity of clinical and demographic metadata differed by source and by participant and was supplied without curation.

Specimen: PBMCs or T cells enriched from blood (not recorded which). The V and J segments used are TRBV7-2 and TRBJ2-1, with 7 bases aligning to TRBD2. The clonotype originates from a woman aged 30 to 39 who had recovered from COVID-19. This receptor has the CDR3 CASSLLGGTYNEQFF. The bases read TGTGCCAGCAGCTTATTGGGGGGGACCTACAATGAGCAGTTCTTC.